This T cell receptor (beta chain) was sequenced during a study of cytomegalovirus exposure and HLA in healthy donors. PCR amplification relied on 60 Vbeta primers (plus 13 Jbeta primers). Profiled with immunoSEQ multiplex PCR; TCRdb holds only in-frame clones, not every one. The table lists some 120,000 clones, around 62% of them singletons. The germline CDR1 and CDR2 sequences are LNHDA and SQIVND (reference sequence). The CDR3 loop spans 14 amino acids. J lost 9 bases, V lost 3 bases, and 6 bases had no gene match. Donors showed nominal health when sampled, although they likely had unrecorded immune exposures.

Source material: PBMCs. The V call is TRBV19, the J call TRBJ2-1, with 9 positions matching TRBD2. This TCR came from a woman aged 40 to 50 in good health and CMV-seropositive. This chain's CDR3 is CASSMASGMSEQFF. The DNA of the CDR3 is TGTGCCAGTAGTATGGCTAGCGGGATGTCTGAGCAGTTCTTC.